Sequencing of this T cell receptor (beta chain) was carried out in a study of neurological immune-mediated disorders. There are many counts of this clonotype. The target antigen is unknown. Germline CDR1 reads DFQATT; CDR2 reads SNEGSKA (reference sequence). This CDR3 has 13 amino acids. The junction had 5 bases not matched to a gene; V was cut back by 6 bases and J by 4 bases. Unsorted libraries came from 2 million PBMCs stored at -80 °C. Template-switch 5'RACE cDNA synthesis added a 10-nucleotide unique molecular identifier. Via MiXCR, TCRdb re-called the 5' RACE reads, giving one row per CDR3 protein. The profile shows 50,000 to 55,000 distinct CDR3 sequences, around 4% of them singletons. The study, taken as a whole, reports: Multiple sclerosis, the disease with the least TCR clonal expansion, fell below healthy controls, whereas HTLV-1-associated myelopathy showed the most.

The origin of this receptor is a man aged 55 to 70 with multiple sclerosis. V usage is TRBV20-1 and J usage is TRBJ2-1; 8 bases are a match to TRBD2. Input material: PBMCs. The CDR3 coding sequence is TGCAGTGCCTTAGCGGGGCGTTACAATGAGCAGTTCTTC. Amino acid sequence: CSALAGRYNEQFF.